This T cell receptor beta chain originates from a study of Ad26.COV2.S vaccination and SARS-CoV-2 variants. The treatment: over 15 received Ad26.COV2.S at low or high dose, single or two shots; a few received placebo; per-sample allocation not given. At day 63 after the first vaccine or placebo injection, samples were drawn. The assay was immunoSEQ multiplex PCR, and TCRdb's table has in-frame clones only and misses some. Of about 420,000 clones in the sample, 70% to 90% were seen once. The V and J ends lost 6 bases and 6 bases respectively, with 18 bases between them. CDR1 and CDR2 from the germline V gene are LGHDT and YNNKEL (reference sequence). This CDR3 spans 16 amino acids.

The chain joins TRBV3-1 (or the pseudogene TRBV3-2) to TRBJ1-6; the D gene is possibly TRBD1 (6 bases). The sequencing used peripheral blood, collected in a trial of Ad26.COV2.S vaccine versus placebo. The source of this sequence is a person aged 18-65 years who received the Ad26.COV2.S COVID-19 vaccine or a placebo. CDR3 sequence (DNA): TGTGCCAGCAGTCCAAAATCGGGACACCTTAATTCACCCCTCCACTTT. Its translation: CASSPKSGHLNSPLHF.